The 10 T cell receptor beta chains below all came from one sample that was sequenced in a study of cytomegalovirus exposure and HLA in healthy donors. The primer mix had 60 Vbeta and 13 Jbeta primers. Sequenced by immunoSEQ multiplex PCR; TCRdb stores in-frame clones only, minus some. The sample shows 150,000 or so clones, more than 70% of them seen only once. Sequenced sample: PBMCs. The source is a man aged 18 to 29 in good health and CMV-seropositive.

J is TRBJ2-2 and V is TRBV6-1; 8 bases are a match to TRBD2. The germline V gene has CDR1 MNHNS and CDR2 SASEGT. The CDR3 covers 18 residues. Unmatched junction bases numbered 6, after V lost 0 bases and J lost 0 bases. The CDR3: CASSEAGTRWTNTGELFF. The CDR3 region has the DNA TGTGCCAGCAGTGAAGCCGGGACTAGATGGACGAACACCGGGGAGCTGTTTTTT.

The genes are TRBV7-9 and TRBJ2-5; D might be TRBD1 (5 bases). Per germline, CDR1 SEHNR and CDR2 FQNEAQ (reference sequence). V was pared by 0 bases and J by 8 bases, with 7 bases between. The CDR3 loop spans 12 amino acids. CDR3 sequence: CASSLAQGTQYF. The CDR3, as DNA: TGTGCCAGCAGCTTAGCCCAGGGTACCCAGTACTTC. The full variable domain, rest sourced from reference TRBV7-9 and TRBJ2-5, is DTGVSQNPRHKITKRGQNVTFRCDPISEHNRLYWYRQTLGQGPEFLTYFQNEAQLEKSRLLSDRFSAERPKGSFSTLEIQRTEQGDSAMYLCASSLAQGTQYFGPGTRLLVL.

In DNA, the CDR3 is TGTGCCAGCAGCCTCCAGAGCGGGAGGGAAGAGCAGTACTTC. Translated: CASSLQSGREEQYF. The genes are TRBV5-4 and TRBJ2-7; TRBD2 aligns across 10 bases. CDR3 size: 14 residues. Germline V lookup: CDR1 SGHNT, CDR2 YYREEE (reference sequence). After removal of 4 bases from V and 7 bases from J, the junction contained 8 bases not matched to a gene.

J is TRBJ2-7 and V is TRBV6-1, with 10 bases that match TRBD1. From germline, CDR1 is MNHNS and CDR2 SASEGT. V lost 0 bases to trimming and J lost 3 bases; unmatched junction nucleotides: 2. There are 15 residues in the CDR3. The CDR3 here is CASSEAGQGLYEQYF. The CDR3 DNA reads TGTGCCAGCAGTGAAGCGGGACAGGGGCTCTACGAGCAGTACTTC.

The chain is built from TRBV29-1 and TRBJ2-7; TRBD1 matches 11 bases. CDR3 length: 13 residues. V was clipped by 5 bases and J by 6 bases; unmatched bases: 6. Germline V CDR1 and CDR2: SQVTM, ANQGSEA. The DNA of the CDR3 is TGCAGCGTTTGGACAGGGGGCGTCCCCGAGCAGTACTTC. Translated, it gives CSVWTGGVPEQYF.

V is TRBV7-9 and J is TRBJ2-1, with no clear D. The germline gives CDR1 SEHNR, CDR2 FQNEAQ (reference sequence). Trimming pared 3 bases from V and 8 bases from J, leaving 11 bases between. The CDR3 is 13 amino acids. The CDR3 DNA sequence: TGTGCCAGCAGCTTCGGTATCCGGGATGAGCAGTTCTTC. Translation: CASSFGIRDEQFF.

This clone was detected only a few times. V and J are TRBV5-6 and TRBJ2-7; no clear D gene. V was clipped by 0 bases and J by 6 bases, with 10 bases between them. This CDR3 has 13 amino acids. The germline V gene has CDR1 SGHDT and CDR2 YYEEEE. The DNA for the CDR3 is TGTGCCAGCAGCTTGGAAATTCCCGGCGAGCAGTACTTC. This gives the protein CASSLEIPGEQYF.

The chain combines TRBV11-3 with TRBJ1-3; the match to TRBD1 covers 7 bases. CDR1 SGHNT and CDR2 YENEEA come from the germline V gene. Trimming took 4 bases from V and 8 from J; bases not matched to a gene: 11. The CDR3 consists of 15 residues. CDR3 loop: CASSSGQPPWDTIYF. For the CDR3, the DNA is TGTGCCAGCAGCTCGGGACAGCCTCCATGGGACACCATATATTTT.

CDR3: CASRTLAGAYEQYF. The CDR3 nucleotides read TGTGCCAGCAGAACCCTAGCGGGAGCCTACGAGCAGTACTTC. The genes are TRBV28 and TRBJ2-7; TRBD2 agrees at 10 bases. Looked up from germline, CDR1 is MDHEN and CDR2 is SYDVKM. There are 14 residues in the CDR3. With V trimmed by 6 bases and J by 2 bases, 4 bases remained unmatched.

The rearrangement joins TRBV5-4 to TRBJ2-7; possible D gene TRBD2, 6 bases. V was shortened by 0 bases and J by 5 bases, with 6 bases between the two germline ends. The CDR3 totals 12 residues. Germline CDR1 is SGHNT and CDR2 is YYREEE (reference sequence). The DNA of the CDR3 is TGTGCCAGCAGCTTGGCGGGAGACGAGCAGTACTTC. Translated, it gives CASSLAGDEQYF.